The following is a T cell receptor (beta chain) sequence with its context. The antigen remains unidentified. The data stem from a study of T cell responses to AZD1222 COVID-19 vaccine. Profiling relied on immunoSEQ multiplex PCR, and the TCRdb table lists in-frame clones only, not all of them. The sample has tens of thousands of clones, around 88% seen once; the top ten hold around 7%. The ends were cut back, 4 bases at V and 5 bases at J, with 12 bases in the middle. Germline assignment: CDR1 SGHRS and CDR2 YFSETQ. The CDR3 spans 13 residues. Whole-study results and caveats: Reports say nearly half of spike-specific TCRs go after unmutated variant regions.

This TCR came from an adult who received the AZD1222 COVID-19 vaccine. This chain uses TRBV5-1 with TRBJ2-5; D might be TRBD1 or TRBD2, each matching 6 bases. The sample was peripheral blood, taken 28 days after the second AZD1222 dose. Here the CDR3 DNA reads TGCGCCAGCAGCGTGAGGAGGGGGGAGACCCAGTACTTC. This codes for CASSVRRGETQYF.